Given below is one TCR beta chain in context. The antigen is undetermined. This entry is derived from a study of response to subunit inactivated influenza vaccine. Unmatched junction bases numbered 8, after V lost 6 bases and J lost 4 bases. CDR3 length equals 16 residues. The germline V gene encodes CDR1 WSHSY and CDR2 SAAADI. TCRdb fed the RT-PCR reads into MiXCR, producing one record per CDR3 protein. The table records about 500,000 distinct CDR3 sequences, about 15% of them present only once. Findings and limits, study-wide: Each seasonal influenza vaccination, the authors suggested, recruits few new T cells.

This receptor was obtained from a man between 50 and 75 years old who received an inactivated influenza vaccine. The chain couples TRBV10-2 to TRBJ2-1, with TRBD2 matching 11 bases. The sample consisted of CD4+ T cells sorted from PBMCs, taken around 25 months after vaccination. The CDR3 loop reads CASRTSGASYYNEQFF. The DNA for the CDR3 is TGCGCCAGCAGGACTAGCGGGGCCTCATATTACAATGAGCAGTTCTTC.